The sequence of this TCR beta chain was determined in a study of CD8+ T cells in alopecia areata. RNA extraction and reverse transcription yielded cDNA as sequencing template. TCRdb keeps only in-frame clones here, not all; method: immunoSEQ multiplex PCR. The table records around 250,000 clones, roughly 69% of them present only once. It was from alopecia areata patients that lesional scalp punch biopsies and peripheral blood were collected. From germline, CDR1 is SGHTA and CDR2 FQGNSA. V lost 5 bases and J lost 3; bases outside the gene matches: 5. The CDR3 consists of 16 residues. This receptor was obtained from a human donor with alopecia areata. The chain combines TRBV7-2 with TRBJ2-3, with 13 nucleotides matching TRBD2. This material consisted of CD4+ T cells sorted from blood, taken at week 0. CDR3 sequence (DNA): TGTGCCAGCAGCCCCCCGGGACTAGCGGGGACAGATACGCAGTATTTT. Residues: CASSPPGLAGTDTQYF.